The 7 T cell receptor beta chains reported below all come from one sample, sequenced in a study of Graves' ophthalmopathy and Graves' hyperthyroidism. The sequenced template was RNA, covering the TCR beta CDR3 region. HTBI-primed first-round RT-PCR preceded second-round multiplex PCR. Each CDR3 protein is one row after TCRdb ran MiXCR on the multiplex PCR reads. Of about 480,000 distinct CDR3 sequences listed, over 13% are singletons. The sequenced sample consisted of blood. These receptors all come from a woman aged 25 to 45 with Graves' ophthalmopathy.

Notes on this clonotype: This clone may be a read error of a much larger clone one base away. The chain links TRBV13 to TRBJ2-2; D possibly corresponds to TRBD2 (5 bases). Germline CDR1 and CDR2: PRHDT and FYEKMQ (reference sequence). The CDR3 length is 14 residues. CDR3 protein: CASSLGHYTGELLF. Written as DNA, the CDR3 is TGTGCCAGCAGCTTAGGCCATTACACCGGGGAGCTGTTGTTT. Filled out from reference TRBV13 and TRBJ2-2, the complete variable domain reads AAGVIQSPRHLIKEKRETATLKCYPIPRHDTVYWYQQGPGQDPQFLISFYEKMQSDKGSIPDRFSAQQFSDYHSELNMSSLELGDSALYFCASSLGHYTGELLFGEGSRLTVL.

Many counts were recorded for this clonotype. This chain connects TRBV11-2 to TRBJ2-7; D uncertain. Per the germline V gene, CDR1 is SGHAT and CDR2 is FQNNGV. The CDR3 has 12 residues. V was pared by 5 bases and J by 3 bases, with 8 bases between. The DNA for the CDR3 is TGTGCCAGCAGCACGATCAACTACGAGCAGTACTTC. It specifies CASSTINYEQYF. Variable domain in full (rest from reference TRBV11-2 and TRBJ2-7): EAGVAQSPRYKIIEKRQSVAFWCNPISGHATLYWYQQILGQGPKLLIQFQNNGVVDDSQLPKDRFSAERLKGVDSTLKIQPAKLEDSAVYLCASSTINYEQYFGPGTRLTVT.

This clonotype was seen repeatedly, ten times or more. The chain joins TRBV12-5 to TRBJ1-1; TRBD1 agrees at 8 bases. The V gene's germline CDR1 is LGHNT and CDR2 FRNRAP. V shed 6 bases and J 3 bases; nucleotides not matched to a gene: 3. The CDR3 spans 13 residues. The CDR3 DNA sequence: TGTGCTAGTGGATCGACAGGGGACACTGAAGCTTTCTTT. This gives the protein CASGSTGDTEAFF.

At least ten counts were recorded for this clonotype. The chain couples TRBV29-1 to TRBJ2-4, with 8 bases lining up with TRBD2. Germline V gene data show CDR1 as SQVTM and CDR2 as ANQGSEA. This CDR3 region has 14 residues. The J segment lost 8 bases and the V segment lost 1 base, leaving 7 bases of the junction unmatched. CDR3: CSVEAGGGLDIQYF. CDR3 DNA: TGCAGCGTTGAAGCGGGGGGGGGCCTGGACATTCAGTACTTC.

Written as DNA, the CDR3 is TGTGCCAGCAGCCGCCGGGACAGGGCGGGCGAGCAGTACTTC. Protein product: CASSRRDRAGEQYF. This chain connects TRBV11-3 to TRBJ2-7; 9 nucleotides match TRBD1. Trimming cost V 5 bases and J 6 bases; bases outside gene matches: 8. The germline V gene encodes CDR1 SGHNT and CDR2 YENEEA. The CDR3 is 14 residues long.

This clonotype has a count of ten or more. This chain uses TRBV10-3 with TRBJ1-2, with unresolved D. The V end lost 11 bases, the J end lost 10 bases, and 17 bases lay between the germline ends. Germline CDR1 and CDR2: ENHRY and SYGVKD. The CDR3 consists of 11 residues. CDR3 region: CAVRYGVVYTF. The CDR3 DNA reads TGTGCCGTACGTTACGGTGTTGTCTACACCTTC.

This clonotype was recorded a few times. The chain links TRBV10-1 to TRBJ1-1, with 8 bases aligning to TRBD1. Germline CDR1 reads WNHNN; CDR2 reads SYGVQD (reference sequence). This CDR3 is 14 amino acids long. V lost 4 bases and J lost 5; bases outside the gene matches: 6. The CDR3, as DNA: TGCGCCAGCAGTGCGACAGGGGTGGTGACTGAAGCTTTCTTT. This gives the protein CASSATGVVTEAFF.